This T cell receptor (beta chain) was recovered during a study of OX40 agonist ivuxolimab in advanced cancers. Context from the whole study: Ivuxolimab, which targeted the costimulatory receptor OX40 (CD134), was an agonistic, fully human IgG2 monoclonal antibody. Intravenous ivuxolimab was administered to patients every 2 weeks at six dose levels: 0.01, 0.1, 0.3, 1.5, 3 and 10 mg/kg. Of the approximately 50 dose-escalation patients, hepatocellular carcinoma was present in around 20, melanoma in roughly 15, renal cell carcinoma in 9 and head and neck cancer in 9. A male proportion of 82.7% and a mean age of about 60 years, ranging from 23 to 79, were recorded for the dose-escalation cohort. Prior anti-PD-1, anti-PD-L1 or anti-CTLA-4 therapy was permitted, and checkpoint inhibitors had been received by roughly 42% of dose-escalation patients. Three dose-escalation patients achieved partial responses, one with hepatocellular carcinoma and two with cutaneous melanoma. The point of sequencing TCRbeta in the periphery was to test whether ivuxolimab changed TCR sequence diversity and drove clonal T-cell expansion. The paper covers the monotherapy dose-escalation part of the phase I ivuxolimab trial, which included N ≈ 54 patients. Overall study outcomes, separate from this receptor: After ivuxolimab, CD8+ T cells had more expanded clones than CD4+ T cells on average. Partial responders in the 0.1-3.0 mg/kg groups had among the lowest normalized peripheral clonal expansion, especially among CD8+ T cells. The antigen specificity of the peripheral T cells that underwent clonal expansion was not determined. Clonal expansion of both CD4+ and CD8+ blood T cells was observed from baseline to week 6 at doses 0.1 to 3.0 mg/kg. Low levels of normalized T-cell clonal expansion were also seen in some nonresponding patients.

Here V drops 5 bases and J drops 11 bases, and the junction holds 7 bases not matched to any gene. CDR1 and CDR2, looked up from the germline V gene (reference sequence), are SEHNR and FQNEAQ. The CDR3 runs 13 amino acids, cysteine and phenylalanine included. The retained sequence is limited to the CDR3, 39 bases, with the frame set at the first base. Regarding this clone: The clone's antigen remains unknown. The input lacks base qualities; no much larger clone sits a single base away.

For sequencing of the TCRbeta CDR3 region, genomic DNA was extracted from the sorted cells. The immunoSEQ Assay was used for sequencing of TCRbeta CDR3 regions. TCRdb stores this immuneACCESS table with in-frame sequences only. Part of the clones is absent; in the studies checked, under half of the shortfall reflects unresolved V genes, and no reason is known for the rest. The sample profile shows about 22,000 clones; 70% to 90% of them were found once. The biggest ten clones account for 25% of the sample. Patients with a history of autoimmune disease or receiving systemic immunosuppression were excluded from the trial. Peripheral blood for TCR sequencing was drawn from every dose cohort at baseline, at cycle 4 day 1 and at cycle 7 day 1. Samples were obtained from an open-label, multicenter, first-in-human phase I dose-escalation trial of ivuxolimab. The trial enrolled adults with locally advanced or metastatic head and neck squamous cell, hepatocellular, melanoma or renal cell carcinoma. CD4+ and CD8+ T cells were sorted separately from peripheral blood before TCR sequencing.

This specimen was CD4+ or CD8+ T cells sorted from blood, taken in a trial of the OX40 agonist ivuxolimab. Recombination joined TRBV7-9 with TRBJ1-1; 11 junctional bases match TRBD1. This TCR was sampled from an adult with an advanced solid tumor such as melanoma, head and neck, liver or kidney cancer. The DNA is as follows: TGTGCCAGCAGCATCGGGACAGGGGGTCTCGCTTTCTTT. This encodes CASSIGTGGLAFF.